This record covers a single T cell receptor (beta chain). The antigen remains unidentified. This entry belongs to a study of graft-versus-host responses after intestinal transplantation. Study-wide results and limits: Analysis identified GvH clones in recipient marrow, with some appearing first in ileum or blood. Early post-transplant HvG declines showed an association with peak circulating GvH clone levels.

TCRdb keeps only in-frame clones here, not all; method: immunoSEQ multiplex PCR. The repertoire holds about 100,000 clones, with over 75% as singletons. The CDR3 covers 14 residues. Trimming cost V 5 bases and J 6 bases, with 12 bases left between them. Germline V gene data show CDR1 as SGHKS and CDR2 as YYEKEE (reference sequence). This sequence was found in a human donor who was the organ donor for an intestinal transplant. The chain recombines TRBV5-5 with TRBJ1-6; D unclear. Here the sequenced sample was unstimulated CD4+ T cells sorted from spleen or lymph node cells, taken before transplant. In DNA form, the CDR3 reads TGTGCCAGCAGGCTTCCCGGGGTTAATTCACCCCTCCACTTT. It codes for CASRLPGVNSPLHF.